A selection of T cell receptor beta chains follows, all from one sample in a study of glioma-infiltrating T cells. TCRdb reprocessed the multiplex PCR reads with MiXCR, giving one entry per CDR3 protein. The table lists 160,000 or so distinct CDR3 sequences, over 40% of them singletons. The source material was glioma tissue, nonneoplastic brain tissue, or PBMCs (not recorded which). These receptors originate from a human donor with low-grade glioma or glioblastoma, undergoing nonglioma brain surgery, or in good health (not recorded which). CDR3s include the opening cysteine and the closing phenylalanine or tryptophan. The order of the fields is CDR3 length, J gene, D gene, V gene, clone size, CDR3 protein, CDR3 DNA. The D gene is left open where the match is weak. Expanded clones are given a class, and other clones once, few, many or no size at all.

12,TRBJ2-2,.,TRBV7-2,.,CASSYHPGELFF,TGTGCCAGCAGCTATCATCCCGGGGAGCTGTTTTTT
15,TRBJ1-2,.,TRBV7-8,many,CASSLASGANYGYTF,TGTGCCAGCAGCTTAGCGTCCGGGGCAAACTATGGCTACACCTTC
12,TRBJ1-1,TRBD1,TRBV19,.,CASSIAQGAAFF,TGTGCCAGTAGTATAGCCCAGGGGGCGGCTTTCTTT
12,TRBJ1-2,.,TRBV20-1,many,CSAGGVGDGYTF,TGCAGTGCTGGGGGGGTAGGGGATGGCTACACCTTC
15,TRBJ2-3,.,TRBV6-1,.,CASSEINTFTDTQYF,TGTGCCAGCAGTGAGATTAACACCTTCACAGATACGCAGTATTTT
15,TRBJ2-7,.,TRBV5-1,.,CASSLTIGQTYEQYF,TGCGCCAGCAGCTTGACTATCGGACAGACCTACGAGCAGTACTTC
12,TRBJ1-5,.,TRBV7-9,many,CASSHINQPQHF,TGTGCCAGCAGCCACATTAATCAGCCCCAGCATTTT
14,TRBJ1-2,TRBD1,TRBV5-4,many,CASSLAGTAYGYTF,TGTGCCAGCAGCTTGGCCGGGACAGCCTATGGCTACACCTTC
13,TRBJ2-5,TRBD2,TRBV20-1,many,CSAGAGVGETQYF,TGCAGTGCTGGAGCGGGAGTTGGAGAGACCCAGTACTTC
11,TRBJ2-1,.,TRBV6-2/TRBV6-3,many,CASALTNEQFF,TGTGCCAGCGCACTTACAAATGAGCAGTTCTTC
14,TRBJ1-1,TRBD1,TRBV28,many,CASTYQGGLGEAFF,TGTGCCAGCACCTATCAGGGGGGTCTGGGTGAAGCTTTCTTT
14,TRBJ2-7,.,TRBV18,few,CASSQETQSYEQYF,TGTGCCAGCTCACAGGAGACCCAATCCTACGAGCAGTACTTC
14,TRBJ2-1,.,TRBV4-1,once,CASSQERGSNEQFF,TGCGCCAGCAGCCAAGAGAGGGGTAGTAATGAGCAGTTCTTC
13,TRBJ2-5,.,TRBV19,few,CASVARPGGTQYF,TGTGCCAGTGTTGCGCGGCCCGGGGGGACCCAGTACTTC
19,TRBJ2-3,TRBD2,TRBV5-1,.,CASSLGRVQGLANTDTQYF,TGCGCCAGCAGCTTGGGAAGGGTTCAGGGACTAGCTAACACAGATACGCAGTATTTT
14,TRBJ2-3,.,TRBV20-1,many,CSASRQGGSDTQYF,TGCAGTGCTAGCAGACAGGGAGGGTCAGATACGCAGTATTTT
12,TRBJ2-7,.,TRBV2,many,CASSENRYEQYF,TGTGCCAGCAGTGAAAATCGCTACGAGCAGTACTTC
11,TRBJ2-3,.,TRBV29-1,many,CSVESEYTQYF,TGCAGCGTTGAATCGGAGTATACGCAGTATTTT
15,TRBJ2-1,.,TRBV28,many,CASSLDPGLKGEEFF,TGTGCCAGCAGTCTAGACCCGGGACTCAAAGGGGAAGAGTTCTTC
14,TRBJ2-1,TRBD2,TRBV5-1,.,CASTLGGELNEQLF,TGCGCCAGCACCCTCGGGGGGGAACTCAATGAGCAGTTGTTC